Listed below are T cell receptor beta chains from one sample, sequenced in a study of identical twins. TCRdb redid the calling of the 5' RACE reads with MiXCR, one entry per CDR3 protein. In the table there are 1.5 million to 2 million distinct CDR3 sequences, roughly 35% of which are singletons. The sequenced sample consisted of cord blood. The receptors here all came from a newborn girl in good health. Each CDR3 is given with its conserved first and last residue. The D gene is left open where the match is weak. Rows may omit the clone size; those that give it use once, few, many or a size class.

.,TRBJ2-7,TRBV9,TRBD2,TGTGCCAGCAGCTCAAACTCGGGGGGAAGCTACGAGCAGTACTTC,CASSSNSGGSYEQYF
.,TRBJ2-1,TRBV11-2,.,TGTGCCAGCAGCTTAATGACGCCGGGGCGCAATGAGCAGTTCTTC,CASSLMTPGRNEQFF
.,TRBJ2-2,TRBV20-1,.,TGCAGTGCCGCCGCGAACACCGGGGAGCTGTTTTTT,CSAAANTGELFF
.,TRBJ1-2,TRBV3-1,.,TGTGCCAGCAGCCAAGTCAGGCGGGGCTATGGCTACACCTTC,CASSQVRRGYGYTF
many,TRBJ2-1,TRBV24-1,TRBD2,TGTGCCACCGGACTAGCGGGAGTAGGCTACAATGAGCAGTTCTTC,CATGLAGVGYNEQFF
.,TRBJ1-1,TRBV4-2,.,TGTGCCAGCAGCCACACAGGAGACATGAACACTGAAGCTTTCTTT,CASSHTGDMNTEAFF
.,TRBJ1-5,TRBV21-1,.,TGTGCCAGCAGCCATTTAGGTCAGCCCCAGCATTTT,CASSHLGQPQHF
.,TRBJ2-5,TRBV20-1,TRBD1,TGCAGTGCTCGGACAGGGGTGGAGACCCAGTACTTC,CSARTGVETQYF
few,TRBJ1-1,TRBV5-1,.,TGCGCCAGCAGCGCCTCAGGGGCGGTTGAAGCTTTCTTT,CASSASGAVEAFF
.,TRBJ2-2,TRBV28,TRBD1,TGTGCCAGCAGAGCCGGGACAGGGAACACCGGGGAGCTGTTTTTT,CASRAGTGNTGELFF
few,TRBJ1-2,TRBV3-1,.,TGTGCCAGCAGACCCCGACAAGGCCCCAACTATGGCTACACCTTC,CASRPRQGPNYGYTF
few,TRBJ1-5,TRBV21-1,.,TGTGCCAGCCTCGGCAGAGTAGGGTATGAGCCCCAGCATTTT,CASLGRVGYEPQHF
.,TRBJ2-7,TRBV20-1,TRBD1,TGCAGTGCTAAGCCGGGACAGGCCTATTACGAGCAGTACTTC,CSAKPGQAYYEQYF
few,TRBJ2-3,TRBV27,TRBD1,TGTGCCAGCACCAGGGGGCTGGGGGATACGCAGTATTTT,CASTRGLGDTQYF
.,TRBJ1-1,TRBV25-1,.,TGTGCCAGCAGTGCGCCTTCGGCCGCGGGGACTGAAGCTTTCTTT,CASSAPSAAGTEAFF
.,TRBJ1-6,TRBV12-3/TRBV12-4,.,TGTGCCAGCAGTTTAGTAGGTGCGGGGCTCGGGTCACCCCTCCACTTT,CASSLVGAGLGSPLHF
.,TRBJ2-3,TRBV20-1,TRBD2,TGCAGTGCTAGAGGGGGCCTAGCGGGAGGATGGACCACAGATACGCAGTATTTT,CSARGGLAGGWTTDTQYF
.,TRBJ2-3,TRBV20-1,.,TGCAGTGCTAGAGAGGGACGCTGGGGACCAGATACGCAGTATTTT,CSAREGRWGPDTQYF
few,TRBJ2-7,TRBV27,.,TGTGCCAGCAGCCCAAGACGGGACTACGAGCAGTACTTC,CASSPRRDYEQYF
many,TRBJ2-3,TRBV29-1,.,TGCAGCGTTGCCCCAAACGGGGCGCAGTATTTT,CSVAPNGAQYF
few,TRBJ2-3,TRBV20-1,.,TGCAGTGCGGAGGATTCCACAGATACGCAGTATTTT,CSAEDSTDTQYF
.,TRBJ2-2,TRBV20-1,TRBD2,TGCAGTGCTAGTGTCCCCGGGACTAGGCCGAACACCGGGGAGCTGTTTTTT,CSASVPGTRPNTGELFF